This T cell receptor beta chain was identified in a study of cytomegalovirus exposure and HLA in healthy donors. As regards this clone: The antigen is not known.

Study-wide findings and caveats: There were fewer than 200 TCR beta chains listed as cytomegalovirus-associated. Most TCR sequences were seen very rarely across donors, but some public TCRs occurred in many.

The assay was immunoSEQ multiplex PCR, and TCRdb's table has in-frame clones only and misses some. The sample lists a few hundred thousand clones; 70% to 90% were seen once. The source material was PBMCs. This clonotype originated in a woman under 30 in good health and CMV-seronegative.

DNA for the CDR3: TGTGCCAGCAGTTACCCCCGACTAGACTGGTCCTACGAGCAGTACTTC. Translated: CASSYPRLDWSYEQYF. This chain connects TRBV28 to TRBJ2-7, with D possibly matching TRBD2 (6 bases). CDR3 length equals 16 residues. Germline V gene data show CDR1 as MDHEN and CDR2 as SYDVKM. V was shortened by 4 bases and J by 1 base, with 17 bases between the two germline ends.